One and the same sample provided the 30 T cell receptor beta chains below, sequenced in a study of technical replicates of blood from a few donors. Method: immunoSEQ multiplex PCR; TCRdb's copy keeps in-frame clones and lacks some. This sample has under 80,000 clones; 85% to 90% occur once, and the top ten carry 4% to 5%. Sequencing input: PBMCs. Every receptor here comes from a human donor in good health. Some clones in this sample may be carry-over from other donors' samples.

The chain carries TRBV28 and TRBJ1-3; the D gene is possibly TRBD1 (5 bases). CDR1 and CDR2 (germline): MDHEN, SYDVKM. Trimming took 5 bases from V and 0 from J, leaving 11 bases between them. The CDR3 totals 15 residues. The CDR3 nucleotides read TGTGCCAGCAGTGCGGGACGGCTCTCTGGAAACACCATATATTTT. It yields the protein CASSAGRLSGNTIYF.

J is TRBJ2-7 and V is TRBV2; D is unresolved. This CDR3 is 11 amino acids long. The ends were cut back, 7 bases at V and 5 bases at J, with 9 bases in the middle. Germline V gives CDR1 SNHLY, CDR2 FYNNEI. CDR3 sequence reads: CASNPQDEQYF. DNA of the CDR3: TGTGCCAGCAACCCACAAGACGAGCAGTACTTC.

The rearrangement joins TRBV7-8 to TRBJ1-3; 8 bases fit TRBD1. The length of the CDR3 is 18 residues. The J segment lost 1 base and the V segment lost 0 bases, leaving 8 bases of the junction unmatched. Germline assignment: CDR1 SGHVS and CDR2 FQNEAQ. The CDR3: CASSLAPRGRGSGNTIYF. The CDR3 DNA reads TGTGCCAGCAGCTTAGCCCCCAGGGGGCGAGGGTCTGGAAACACCATATATTTT.

The chain couples TRBV7-8 to TRBJ2-3; 14 positions agree with TRBD2. J gave up 1 base and V 1 base, and 1 base lay outside the gene matches. The CDR3 has 17 residues. CDR1 and CDR2 (germline): SGHVS, FQNEAQ. CDR3 sequence (DNA): TGTGCCAGCAGCTTAGGACTAGCGGGAGGGGGCACAGATACGCAGTATTTT. This sequence encodes CASSLGLAGGGTDTQYF. Together with reference TRBV7-8 and TRBJ2-3, the CDR3 gives the full variable domain: GAGVSQSPRYKVAKRGQDVALRCDPISGHVSLFWYQQALGQGPEFLTYFQNEAQLDKSGLPSDRFFAERPEGSVSTLKIQRTQQEDSAVYLCASSLGLAGGGTDTQYFGPGTRLTVL.

This clone turned up a few times. The DNA for the CDR3 is TGCGCCAGCAGCGAGAAGCGGACAGGGGGGAACACCGGGGAGCTGTTTTTT. Its protein is CASSEKRTGGNTGELFF. The chain uses TRBV5-1 and TRBJ2-2, with 10 bases that match TRBD1. The CDR3 covers 17 residues. V was clipped by 4 bases and J by 1 base; unmatched bases: 7. From germline, CDR1 is SGHRS and CDR2 YFSETQ.

The V call is TRBV2, the J call TRBJ2-7, with TRBD1 matching 9 bases. The length of the CDR3 is 14 residues. V was clipped by 5 bases and J by 5 bases; unmatched bases: 7. Germline V gene sequence: CDR1 SNHLY, CDR2 FYNNEI. The CDR3 loop reads CASSPGQGYHEQYF. CDR3 DNA sequence: TGTGCCAGCAGTCCGGGACAGGGATACCACGAGCAGTACTTC.

This clone was picked up one time. The chain joins TRBV9 to TRBJ2-2, with 7 positions matching TRBD2. The CDR3 spans 16 residues. CDR1 and CDR2 from the germline V gene are SGDLS and YYNGEE. The trim removed 0 bases at V and 4 bases at J, leaving 6 bases unmatched. The CDR3 spells CASSVEASGFTGELFF. For the CDR3, the DNA is TGTGCCAGCAGCGTAGAGGCTAGCGGATTCACCGGGGAGCTGTTTTTT.

The chain has TRBV5-6 and TRBJ2-7; 8 nucleotides line up with TRBD2. Germline V lookup: CDR1 SGHDT, CDR2 YYEEEE. The CDR3 is 16 amino acids. With 0 bases clipped from V and 7 bases from J, the junction kept 12 bases outside the gene matches. DNA for the CDR3: TGTGCCAGCAGCTTGGCCCTCGGGACTAGGGGGACGGAGCAGTACTTC. It yields the protein CASSLALGTRGTEQYF.

The V and J genes are TRBV9 and TRBJ1-1; maybe TRBD1 (5 bases). The germline V gene encodes CDR1 SGDLS and CDR2 YYNGEE. V was clipped by 2 bases and J by 3 bases, with 14 bases between them. The CDR3 loop spans 15 amino acids. CDR3 DNA sequence: TGTGCCAGCAGCGTGGGGGGGGAAACTTACACTGAAGCTTTCTTT. This encodes CASSVGGETYTEAFF.

This chain connects TRBV6-6 to TRBJ2-7, with D unresolved. The CDR3 runs 12 residues. Between the trimmed V and J ends, which lost 4 bases and 0 bases, there was a span of 4 bases. Germline V lookup: CDR1 MNHNY, CDR2 SVGAGI (reference sequence). DNA of the CDR3: TGTGCCAGCAGTTCGAGCTCCTACGAGCAGTACTTC. It translates to CASSSSSYEQYF.

This clone came up once. The chain uses TRBV7-3 and TRBJ2-1, with 8 bases that match TRBD2. V shed 3 bases, J shed 0 bases, and the junction held 4 bases outside the gene matches. CDR3 length: 16 residues. From germline, CDR1 is SGHTA and CDR2 FQGTGA. The CDR3 DNA sequence: TGTGCCAGCAGCTTCTACGGGGGGGTCTCCTACAATGAGCAGTTCTTC. It is translated as CASSFYGGVSYNEQFF.

This chain links TRBV7-8 with TRBJ2-7, with 10 bases matching TRBD1. The CDR3 length is 17 residues. Unmatched junction bases numbered 14, after V lost 5 bases and J lost 4 bases. Germline loops: CDR1 SGHVS, CDR2 FQNEAQ. In DNA, the CDR3 is TGTGCCAGCAGCGCCCCCCCGGGGACAGGGGATATTTACGAGCAGTACTTC. Residues: CASSAPPGTGDIYEQYF.

This sequence joins TRBV30 and TRBJ2-7; D might be TRBD1 (5 bases). Germline CDR1 and CDR2: GTSNPN and SVGIG (reference sequence). This CDR3 contains 12 residues. The V gene lost 5 bases and the J gene lost 2 bases, with 10 bases spanning the gap. The CDR3 is CAWALGAYEQYF. The CDR3 nucleotides are TGTGCCTGGGCTCTAGGGGCCTACGAGCAGTACTTC. The full variable domain, in which reference TRBV30 and TRBJ2-7 provide the parts outside the CDR3, is SQTIHQWPATLVQPVGSPLSLECTVEGTSNPNLYWYRQAAGRGLQLLFYSVGIGQISSEVPQNLSASRPQDRQFILSSKKLLLSDSGFYLCAWALGAYEQYFGPGTRLTVT.

CDR3 in DNA: TGTGCCAGCAGTGAATTGGGGAGGGGAAGGGGCTACGAGCAGTACTTC. Translated, it gives CASSELGRGRGYEQYF. The rearrangement joins TRBV6-1 to TRBJ2-7; 7 bases align to TRBD2. Germline CDR1 MNHNS, CDR2 SASEGT. Trimming at V came to 2 bases and at J to 3 bases, leaving 10 bases not matched to a gene. The CDR3 consists of 16 residues.

The rearrangement uses TRBV19 and TRBJ1-1, with 7 bases aligning to TRBD1. J lost 1 base, V lost 6 bases, and 2 bases had no gene match. The CDR3 spans 13 residues. Looked up from germline, CDR1 is LNHDA and CDR2 is SQIVND (reference sequence). CDR3 bases: TGTGCCAGTAGCTGGGACAGGAACACTGAAGCTTTCTTT. Amino acid sequence: CASSWDRNTEAFF. The variable domain in full, with the rest retrieved from reference TRBV19 and TRBJ1-1, is DGGITQSPKYLFRKEGQNVTLSCEQNLNHDAMYWYRQDPGQGLRLIYYSQIVNDFQKGDIAEGYSVSREKKESFPLTVTSAQKNPTAFYLCASSWDRNTEAFFGQGTRLTVV.

The chain is built from TRBV19 and TRBJ2-1; 8 nucleotides line up with TRBD2. This CDR3 is 13 amino acids long. Germline-derived CDR1 and CDR2 are LNHDA and SQIVND (reference sequence). V lost 4 bases and J lost 8; bases outside the gene matches: 4. CDR3 sequence: CASSTGLAYEQFF. CDR3 DNA sequence: TGTGCCAGTAGTACAGGACTAGCCTATGAGCAGTTCTTC.

The V and J genes are TRBV19 and TRBJ1-5; no reliable D call. V gave up 3 bases and J gave up 0 bases, with 9 bases separating them. This CDR3 comprises 15 residues. Germline V gene sequence: CDR1 LNHDA, CDR2 SQIVND (reference sequence). The CDR3 DNA sequence: TGTGCCAGTAGTATCGCGGACTATAGCAATCAGCCCCAGCATTTT. This gives the protein CASSIADYSNQPQHF.

The chain is built from TRBV18 and TRBJ1-6, with a weak D call TRBD1 (5 bases). This CDR3 is built from 17 residues. From germline, CDR1 is KGHSH and CDR2 LQKENI. The V and J ends lost 3 bases and 10 bases respectively, with 22 bases between them. CDR3 in amino acids: CASSPLGPGGEISPLHF. CDR3 DNA sequence: TGTGCCAGCTCACCTTTGGGTCCGGGAGGGGAGATCTCACCCCTCCACTTT.

The chain employs TRBV30 and TRBJ1-2; 9 bases are a match to TRBD1. The CDR3 has 13 amino acids. V gave up 4 bases and J gave up 7 bases; unmatched junction bases: 7. The germline gives CDR1 GTSNPN, CDR2 SVGIG (reference sequence). The CDR3: CAWTTGQGSGYTF. The CDR3, as DNA: TGTGCCTGGACCACGGGACAGGGATCTGGCTACACCTTC. The variable domain in full, with the rest retrieved from reference TRBV30 and TRBJ1-2, is SQTIHQWPATLVQPVGSPLSLECTVEGTSNPNLYWYRQAAGRGLQLLFYSVGIGQISSEVPQNLSASRPQDRQFILSSKKLLLSDSGFYLCAWTTGQGSGYTFGSGTRLTVV.

This clone came up once. The chain has TRBV6-1 and TRBJ2-1; 7 bases are a match to TRBD1. J gave up 9 bases and V 4 bases, and 6 bases lay outside the gene matches. Germline CDR1 is MNHNS and CDR2 is SASEGT. The CDR3 contains 13 residues. The CDR3 spells CASSGDSWGEQFF. As DNA, the CDR3 is TGTGCCAGCAGTGGGGACAGTTGGGGTGAGCAGTTCTTC.

This chain links TRBV7-3 with TRBJ2-3, with TRBD2 as a possible D gene (5 bases). Between the trimmed V and J ends, which lost 1 base and 1 base, there was a span of 12 bases. Germline V lookup: CDR1 SGHTA, CDR2 FQGTGA. The CDR3 covers 16 residues. The CDR3 nucleotides are TGTGCCAGCAGCTTAATGGTAGGAGGCGGCACAGATACGCAGTATTTT. Protein sequence: CASSLMVGGGTDTQYF.

The rearrangement links TRBV30 to TRBJ2-3; TRBD1 agrees at 8 bases. The V gene end was trimmed by 0 bases and the J gene end by 4 bases; junction bases not matched to a gene: 3. The CDR3 loop spans 14 amino acids. Germline-derived CDR1 and CDR2 are GTSNPN and SVGIG (reference sequence). DNA for the CDR3: TGTGCCTGGAGTGTCTCAGGGGGCGCAGATACGCAGTATTTT. It is translated as CAWSVSGGADTQYF.

The CDR3 is CASSPDRDQPQHF. The CDR3 DNA follows: TGTGCCAGCAGCCCCGACAGGGATCAGCCCCAGCATTTT. The genes are TRBV7-8 and TRBJ1-5; 7 bases align to TRBD1. Trimming removed 5 bases from V and 5 bases from J; junction bases left unmatched: 3. The germline V gene encodes CDR1 SGHVS and CDR2 FQNEAQ. CDR3 length: 13 amino acids.

This clone was observed a few times. The V call is TRBV6-4, the J call TRBJ2-3, with 9 bases lining up with TRBD1. CDR3 size: 16 residues. V trimming: 6 bases; J trimming: 4 bases; junction bases outside the gene matches: 11. CDR1 MRHNA and CDR2 SNTAGT come from the germline V gene. CDR3 protein: CASSAQGTGSPDTQYF. In DNA form, the CDR3 reads TGTGCCAGCAGCGCTCAGGGGACAGGGTCTCCAGATACGCAGTATTTT.

The J gene is TRBJ1-2, the V gene TRBV11-2; D uncertain. The length of the CDR3 is 14 residues. Germline V gene lookup returns CDR1 SGHAT and CDR2 FQNNGV. V was shortened by 0 bases and J by 7 bases, with 12 bases between the two germline ends. CDR3 bases: TGTGCCAGCAGCTTAGAGCCCCAAGCTCTTGGCTACACCTTC. Residues: CASSLEPQALGYTF.

The table lists this clone with a count of one. The V and J genes are TRBV4-1 and TRBJ2-3; the D gene is possibly TRBD2 (5 bases). Germline V lookup: CDR1 MGHRA, CDR2 YSYEKL. V was pared by 1 base and J by 2 bases, with 16 bases between. CDR3 length: 17 amino acids. The CDR3 sequence is CASSQGVLARFTDTQYF. The DNA of the CDR3 is TGCGCCAGCAGCCAAGGCGTTCTAGCTAGGTTCACAGATACGCAGTATTTT.

This CDR3 reads CASSQLAGSSYEQYF. In DNA form, the CDR3 reads TGTGCCAGTAGCCAGCTAGCGGGGAGCTCCTACGAGCAGTACTTC. The chain couples TRBV19 to TRBJ2-7, with 9 nucleotides matching TRBD2. The V gene end was trimmed by 6 bases and the J gene end by 0 bases; junction bases not matched to a gene: 6. The CDR3 extends over 15 amino acids. From germline, CDR1 is LNHDA and CDR2 SQIVND (reference sequence).

This chain uses TRBV4-3 with TRBJ2-1; maybe TRBD2 (6 bases). The CDR3 loop spans 14 amino acids. In germline, CDR1 is LGHNA, CDR2 YSLEER. V was shortened by 1 base and J by 8 bases, with 12 bases between the two germline ends. CDR3 region: CASSQARGAHEQFF. The CDR3 DNA sequence: TGCGCCAGCAGCCAAGCGCGCGGGGCGCATGAGCAGTTCTTC.

This rearrangement joins TRBV7-2 to TRBJ2-7, with D perhaps matching TRBD2 (5 bases). Germline CDR1 is SGHTA and CDR2 is FQGNSA. Trimming shortened V by 0 bases and J by 1 base, and 13 bases separated the two germline ends. The CDR3 consists of 16 residues. CDR3 amino acids: CASSLALGDISYEQYF. The CDR3 DNA follows: TGTGCCAGCAGCTTAGCGCTGGGAGACATTTCCTACGAGCAGTACTTC. The whole variable domain, remainder taken from reference TRBV7-2 and TRBJ2-7, is GAGVSQSPSNKVTEKGKDVELRCDPISGHTALYWYRQSLGQGLEFLIYFQGNSAPDKSGLPSDRFSAERTGGSVSTLTIQRTQQEDSAVYLCASSLALGDISYEQYFGPGTRLTVT.

The chain links TRBV10-3 to TRBJ2-3, with D tentatively TRBD2 (7 bases). Between the trimmed V and J ends, which lost 2 bases and 6 bases, there was a span of 12 bases. The germline CDR1 and CDR2 sequences are ENHRY and SYGVKD. The CDR3 extends over 14 amino acids. CDR3 sequence: CAISEIGGVDTQYF. In DNA, the CDR3 is TGTGCCATCAGTGAGATAGGGGGGGTTGATACGCAGTATTTT.